What follows is one TCR beta chain and its context. These data belong to a study of blood T cell repertoires in COVID-19. In the study overall: Samples taken during acute and convalescent COVID-19 were collected in the United States, Italy and Spain. T cells, B-cell-depleted T cells, or PBMCs provided the cDNA or gDNA that served as material.

In the original analysis: Amplification from reference gene primers served as the basis for estimated nucleated cell counts. Only in-frame clones appear in the TCRdb table, and some are missing; sequencing was by immunoSEQ multiplex PCR. V, J and clone size are taken as reported in that table, and D and trimming were inferred from the DNA itself. The data show a few hundred thousand clones, with around four fifths seen just once and roughly a tenth held by the top ten. Patients from Seattle were sampled longitudinally, starting during active infection. Germline V gene sequence: CDR1 MNHEY, CDR2 SVGAGI. CDR3 size: 14 residues. With 10 bases clipped from V and 0 bases from J, the junction kept 8 bases outside the gene matches.

Sequenced: peripheral blood. The receptor comes from a woman older than 75 with COVID-19, enrolled during active disease. The chain recombines TRBV6-5 with TRBJ2-7; TRBD2 agrees at 8 bases. CDR3 residues: CATQSGGSSYEQYV. The CDR3 DNA reads as TGTGCCACACAAAGCGGGGGTTCCTCCTACGAGCAGTACGTC.